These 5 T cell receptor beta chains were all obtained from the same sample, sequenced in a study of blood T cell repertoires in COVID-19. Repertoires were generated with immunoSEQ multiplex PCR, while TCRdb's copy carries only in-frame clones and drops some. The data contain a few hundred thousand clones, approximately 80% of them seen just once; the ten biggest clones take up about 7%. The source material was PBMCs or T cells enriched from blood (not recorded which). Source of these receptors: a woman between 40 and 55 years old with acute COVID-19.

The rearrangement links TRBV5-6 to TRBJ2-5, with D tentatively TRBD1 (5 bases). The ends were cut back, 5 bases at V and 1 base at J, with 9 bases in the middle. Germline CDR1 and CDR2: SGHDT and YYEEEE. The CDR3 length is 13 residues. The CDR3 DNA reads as TGTGCCAGCAGTGCCGACAGCCAAGAGACCCAGTACTTC. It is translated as CASSADSQETQYF.

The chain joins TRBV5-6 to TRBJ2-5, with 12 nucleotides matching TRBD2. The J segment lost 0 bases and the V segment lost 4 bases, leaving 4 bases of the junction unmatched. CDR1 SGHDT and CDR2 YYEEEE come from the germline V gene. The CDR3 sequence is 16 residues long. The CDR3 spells CASSLRTSGNQETQYF. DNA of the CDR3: TGTGCCAGCAGCCTCAGGACTAGCGGGAACCAAGAGACCCAGTACTTC.

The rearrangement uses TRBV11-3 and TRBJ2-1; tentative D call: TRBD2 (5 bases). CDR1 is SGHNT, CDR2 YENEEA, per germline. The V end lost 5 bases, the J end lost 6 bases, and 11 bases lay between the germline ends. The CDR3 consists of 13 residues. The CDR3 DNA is TGTGCCAGCAGCCCTGGACTGATCAATGAGCAGTTCTTC. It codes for CASSPGLINEQFF.

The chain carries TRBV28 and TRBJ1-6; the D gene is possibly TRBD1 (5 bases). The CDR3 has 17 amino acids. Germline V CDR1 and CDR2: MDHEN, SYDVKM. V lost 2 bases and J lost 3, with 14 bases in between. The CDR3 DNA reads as TGTGCCAGCAGTTTACCGCGGCAGGGAATCTATAATTCACCCCTCCACTTT. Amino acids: CASSLPRQGIYNSPLHF.

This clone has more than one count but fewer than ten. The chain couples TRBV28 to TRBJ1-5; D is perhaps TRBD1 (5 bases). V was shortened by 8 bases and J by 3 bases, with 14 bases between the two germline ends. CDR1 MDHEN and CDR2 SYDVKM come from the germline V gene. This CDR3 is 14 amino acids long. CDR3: CASAKGGDNQPQHF. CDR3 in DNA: TGTGCCAGCGCAAAGGGAGGGGACAATCAGCCCCAGCATTTT.